These 9 T cell receptor beta chains came from one sample sequenced in a study of blood T cell repertoires in COVID-19. Repertoires were generated with immunoSEQ multiplex PCR, while TCRdb's copy carries only in-frame clones and drops some. The repertoire consists of 200,000 or so clones, with approximately 83% occurring once and the leading ten covering 7.5%. The sequencing sample was made of PBMCs or T cells enriched from blood (not recorded which). These receptors all come from a man aged 40-50 years who had recovered from COVID-19.

This chain links TRBV6-2 or TRBV6-3 with TRBJ2-3; 9 nucleotides agree with TRBD2. Trimming removed 5 bases from V and 3 bases from J; junction bases left unmatched: 9. The CDR3 extends over 16 amino acids. The germline gives CDR1 MNHEY, CDR2 SVGEGT. The CDR3 loop is CASSMGLRGGTDTQYF. The CDR3 DNA reads TGTGCCAGCAGTATGGGGCTGCGGGGGGGGACAGATACGCAGTATTTT.

The chain joins TRBV11-2 to TRBJ1-1; possible D gene TRBD1, 6 bases. The CDR3 length is 16 residues. Germline lookup yields CDR1 SGHAT and CDR2 FQNNGV. Trimming stripped 5 bases from V and 5 bases from J, with 21 bases between. The CDR3 loop reads CASSLTRGGGLTEAFF. CDR3 nucleotide sequence: TGTGCCAGCAGCCTTACTCGGGGTGGGGGCCTGACTGAAGCTTTCTTT. Supplemented by reference TRBV11-2 and TRBJ1-1, the full variable domain reads EAGVAQSPRYKIIEKRQSVAFWCNPISGHATLYWYQQILGQGPKLLIQFQNNGVVDDSQLPKDRFSAERLKGVDSTLKIQPAKLEDSAVYLCASSLTRGGGLTEAFFGQGTRLTVV.

The chain employs TRBV9 and TRBJ2-7; 10 nucleotides agree with TRBD1. This CDR3 is built from 16 residues. With V trimmed by 2 bases and J by 4 bases, 9 bases remained unmatched. Germline lookup yields CDR1 SGDLS and CDR2 YYNGEE. The chain's CDR3 is CASSVGPTGGDYEQYF. The CDR3 bases are TGTGCCAGCAGCGTTGGCCCGACAGGGGGCGATTACGAGCAGTACTTC.

V and J are TRBV30 and TRBJ1-2, with unresolved D. The germline gives CDR1 GTSNPN, CDR2 SVGIG (reference sequence). This CDR3 is 12 amino acids long. V lost 2 bases, J lost 3 bases, and 7 bases lay in between. The CDR3 is CAWSTGDYGYTF. The DNA of the CDR3 is TGTGCCTGGAGTACGGGAGACTATGGCTACACCTTC.

The V call is TRBV6-5, the J call TRBJ2-1; 11 nucleotides line up with TRBD2. The CDR3 loop spans 16 amino acids. Losses at the gene ends were 0 bases for V and 10 bases for J; bases not matched to a gene: 8. The germline V gene encodes CDR1 MNHEY and CDR2 SVGAGI. The CDR3 region has the DNA TGTGCCAGCAGTTACTCGTTAGCGGGGGGGCAGCAGGAGCAGTTCTTC. Its protein is CASSYSLAGGQQEQFF.

This clone came up once. The chain joins TRBV12-3 or TRBV12-4 to TRBJ2-7; 7 bases align to TRBD1. The CDR3 covers 13 residues. The trim removed 6 bases at V and 3 bases at J, leaving 5 bases unmatched. The chain's CDR3 is CASRQGWNYEQYF. DNA for the CDR3: TGTGCCAGCAGACAGGGGTGGAACTACGAGCAGTACTTC.

Comments on this clone: The junction differs from germline at one of its ends, possibly a read error. The chain combines TRBV7-7 with TRBJ2-3; D might be TRBD2 (6 bases). The germline gives CDR1 SSHAT, CDR2 FNYEAQ (reference sequence). CDR3 length: 16 amino acids. In DNA form, the CDR3 reads TGTGCTAGCAGCTCTCCTCTCGCGGGGCTATGGGATACGCAGTATTTT. As protein: CASSSPLAGLWDTQYF.

The chain is built from TRBV28 and TRBJ1-2; weak D call: TRBD1 (6 bases). V was trimmed by 8 bases and J by 8 bases, leaving 15 bases between them. The CDR3 contains 12 residues. Germline V gives CDR1 MDHEN, CDR2 SYDVKM. CDR3 in amino acids: CASRGGAEGYTF. In nucleotides, the CDR3 is TGTGCCAGCCGGGGGGGGGCAGAGGGCTACACCTTC.

This clone was seen just once. The V call is TRBV27, the J call TRBJ1-1; D not certain. The CDR3 has 13 amino acids. Germline CDR1 reads MNHEY; CDR2 reads SMNVEV (reference sequence). V was shortened by 6 bases and J by 9 bases, with 17 bases between the two germline ends. This CDR3 is CASRSLDVFQAFF. DNA for the CDR3: TGTGCCAGCAGATCTTTAGATGTTTTCCAAGCTTTCTTT.